This T cell receptor (beta chain) was obtained from a study of T cells in women clearing cervical HPV infection. Points on this clone: The read finishes 3 residues shy of the CDR3 end, and the germline J gene is used to complete it.

Some clones are missing from TCRdb's copy, which holds only in-frame ones; the method was immunoSEQ multiplex PCR. The repertoire table contains tens of thousands of clones. From germline, CDR1 is SGHVS and CDR2 FNYEAQ. V was clipped by 5 bases and J by 5 bases; unmatched bases: 7. The CDR3 loop spans 15 amino acids. The TCR sequence derives from a woman between 18 and 69 years old with a cervical HPV16 infection that either progressed to CIN3+ or cleared (not recorded which). The sample comprised blood buffy coat. The V call is TRBV7-6, the J call TRBJ2-3, with 10 nucleotides matching TRBD2. CDR3 bases read: TGTGCCAGCAGCCCGAGCGGGGGGGCCGTAGATACG. This translates into CASSPSGGAVDT. The full-length CDR3 reads as CASSPSGGAVDTQYF.